A single sample is the source of the 31 T cell receptor beta chains below, sequenced in a study of T cell clonotyping in hematopoietic cell transplantation. Time point denoted: recipient sample about 28 days before transplant, after cytoreduction. Assay: immunoSEQ multiplex PCR; the TCRdb copy retains only in-frame clones and omits some. The top ten hold approximately 5.9% of the sample, which has some 30,000 clones, 60% to 75% seen once. The starting material was peripheral blood mononuclear cells, obtained before stem cell transplant. These receptors came from a man aged 45-65 years with myelodysplastic syndrome. Some clones in this sample may be carry-over from other donors' samples.

J is TRBJ1-6 and V is TRBV6-5; D ambiguous. The CDR3 extends over 12 amino acids. The V end was cut by 2 bases, the J end by 10 bases, with 6 bases between. The germline V gene encodes CDR1 MNHEY and CDR2 SVGAGI. As DNA, the CDR3 is TGTGCCAGCAGTTACCGAGGGTCACCCCTCCACTTT. Residues: CASSYRGSPLHF.

This clone appeared a few times. V gene TRBV30 combines with J gene TRBJ2-7; 9 nucleotides line up with TRBD1. Trimming took 2 bases from V and 6 from J; bases not matched to a gene: 20. The CDR3 is 18 residues long. CDR1 GTSNPN and CDR2 SVGIG come from the germline V gene (reference sequence). The CDR3 loop is CAWSWISYLQGARGEQYF. The CDR3 DNA sequence: TGTGCCTGGAGTTGGATCAGCTACTTACAGGGGGCGCGGGGCGAGCAGTACTTC.

The chain joins TRBV29-1 to TRBJ1-5, with a tentative D call TRBD1 (6 bases). Trimming took off 4 bases at V and 2 bases at J, with 12 bases between the two ends. The CDR3 has 14 residues. Germline-derived CDR1 and CDR2 are SQVTM and ANQGSEA. In DNA form, the CDR3 reads TGCAGCGTTGTAGGGGGTGACGGCAATCAGCCCCAGCATTTT. Translated, it gives CSVVGGDGNQPQHF.

The rearrangement links TRBV28 to TRBJ1-2, with 8 nucleotides matching TRBD1. The germline gives CDR1 MDHEN, CDR2 SYDVKM. With V trimmed by 7 bases and J by 8 bases, 9 bases remained unmatched. The CDR3 totals 13 residues. The CDR3 nucleotides are TGTGCCAGCAACGAGCAGGGGGCAAGGGGCTACACCTTC. It yields the protein CASNEQGARGYTF.

The genes are TRBV4-2 and TRBJ2-7, with D perhaps assigned TRBD1 or TRBD2 (5 bases each). V was clipped by 0 bases and J by 3 bases, with 12 bases between them. Per germline, CDR1 LGHNA and CDR2 YNFKEQ. This CDR3 comprises 15 residues. DNA for the CDR3: TGTGCCAGCAGCCAAGACAGGGACCTCTACTACGAGCAGTACTTC. Residues: CASSQDRDLYYEQYF.

The V call is TRBV29-1, the J call TRBJ1-2; 9 nucleotides line up with TRBD1. The CDR3 length is 12 residues. Germline CDR1 SQVTM, CDR2 ANQGSEA. V shed 7 bases, J shed 8 bases, and the junction held 8 bases outside the gene matches. CDR3 residues: CSAEGQGLGYTF. The DNA of the CDR3 is TGCAGCGCTGAGGGACAGGGCTTGGGCTACACCTTC. The whole variable domain, filled in from reference TRBV29-1 and TRBJ1-2, reads SAVISQKPSRDICQRGTSLTIQCQVDSQVTMMFWYRQQPGQSLTLIATANQGSEATYESGFVIDKFPISRPNLTFSTLTVSNMSPEDSSIYLCSAEGQGLGYTFGSGTRLTVV.

The chain employs TRBV6-6 and TRBJ2-5; D perhaps matches TRBD1 (5 bases). This CDR3 has 14 amino acids. Germline V CDR1 and CDR2: MNHNY, SVGAGI (reference sequence). Trimming left V 10 bases short and J 0 bases short, with 15 bases between. The CDR3 DNA sequence: TGTGCCACCCTTTTAGGGGCGTACCAAGAGACCCAGTACTTC. Translating it yields CATLLGAYQETQYF.

The chain carries TRBV4-2 and TRBJ1-4, with 9 bases lining up with TRBD1. In germline, CDR1 is LGHNA, CDR2 YNFKEQ. The ends lost 0 bases at V and 5 bases at J; junction bases unmatched: 4. The CDR3 runs to 16 residues. The CDR3 protein is CASSQDLGTGNEKLFF. CDR3 DNA: TGTGCCAGCAGCCAAGACCTCGGGACAGGGAATGAAAAACTGTTTTTT.

This clone was seen a handful of times. The CDR3 here is CASRMPQGDGANVLTF. CDR3 in DNA: TGTGCCAGCAGGATGCCACAGGGAGACGGGGCCAACGTCCTGACTTTC. V usage is TRBV5-4 and J usage is TRBJ2-6; perhaps TRBD1 as D (6 bases). Germline V CDR1 and CDR2: SGHNT, YYREEE (reference sequence). The CDR3 has 16 residues. V was shortened by 5 bases and J by 4 bases, with 16 bases between the two germline ends.

The table lists this clone with a few counts. The V call is TRBV2, the J call TRBJ2-7, with TRBD1 as a possible D gene (6 bases). Trimming took 4 bases from V and 3 from J, leaving 7 bases between them. CDR3 length: 12 residues. Germline assignment: CDR1 SNHLY and CDR2 FYNNEI. Here the CDR3 reads CASSVRGYEQYF. The CDR3 DNA reads as TGTGCCAGCAGTGTCAGGGGCTACGAGCAGTACTTC.

The chain joins TRBV30 to TRBJ1-2; no firm D call. The germline V and J ends were trimmed by 0 bases and 9 bases, with 14 bases remaining between them. The CDR3 loop spans 13 amino acids. The germline V gene has CDR1 GTSNPN and CDR2 SVGIG (reference sequence). This CDR3 reads CAWSVTALRSYTF. The CDR3 coding sequence is TGTGCCTGGAGTGTAACGGCCCTTCGAAGCTACACCTTC.

The J gene is TRBJ1-5, the V gene TRBV4-1; no reliable D call. V was pared by 4 bases and J by 4 bases, with 8 bases between. Germline V gene lookup returns CDR1 MGHRA and CDR2 YSYEKL. The CDR3 has 13 amino acids. CDR3 in amino acids: CASSRPGNQPQHF. CDR3 sequence (DNA): TGCGCCAGCAGCCGTCCGGGGAATCAGCCCCAGCATTTT.

The chain has TRBV29-1 and TRBJ2-5; D is tentatively TRBD1 or TRBD2 (5 bases each). The CDR3 loop spans 13 amino acids. Between the trimmed V and J ends, which lost 4 bases and 1 base, there was a span of 10 bases. Germline V gives CDR1 SQVTM, CDR2 ANQGSEA. The CDR3 protein is CSVAGTSQETQYF. The CDR3 nucleotides are TGCAGCGTTGCCGGGACCTCCCAAGAGACCCAGTACTTC.

V is TRBV30 and J is TRBJ2-1, with D uncertain. CDR3 length: 13 residues. Germline loops: CDR1 GTSNPN, CDR2 SVGIG (reference sequence). V lost 0 bases and J 8 bases, leaving 11 bases between the germline ends. Here the CDR3 DNA reads TGTGCCTGGAGTGTTGTGGGGTTGGATGAGCAGTTCTTC. It encodes CAWSVVGLDEQFF.

The CDR3 sequence: CASSPTGGAGYPQHF. The DNA of the CDR3 is TGTGCCAGTAGTCCGACAGGGGGAGCGGGGTATCCCCAGCATTTT. The chain links TRBV19 to TRBJ1-5, with 9 bases aligning to TRBD1. V gave up 5 bases and J gave up 10 bases; unmatched junction bases: 12. Germline CDR1 and CDR2: LNHDA and SQIVND (reference sequence). CDR3 size: 15 residues.

This rearrangement joins TRBV2 to TRBJ1-2; 7 bases match TRBD1. Germline lookup yields CDR1 SNHLY and CDR2 FYNNEI. The CDR3 sequence is 14 residues long. V lost 6 bases, J lost 4 bases, and 8 bases stayed unmatched. The CDR3 DNA reads TGTGCCAGCAGCTCCGACAGGGACGGCTATGGCTACACCTTC. Residues: CASSSDRDGYGYTF.

The gene calls are TRBV28 and TRBJ1-1; 8 bases line up with TRBD1. Germline CDR1 MDHEN, CDR2 SYDVKM. V dropped 7 bases and J dropped 10; count of bases not matched to a gene: 11. CDR3 length: 13 residues. DNA of the CDR3: TGTGCCAGCACCAGGACAGGGTCTGTAGTAGCTTTCTTT. This sequence encodes CASTRTGSVVAFF. The whole variable domain, filled in from reference TRBV28 and TRBJ1-1, reads DVKVTQSSRYLVKRTGEKVFLECVQDMDHENMFWYRQDPGLGLRLIYFSYDVKMKEKGDIPEGYSVSREKKERFSLILESASTNQTSMYLCASTRTGSVVAFFGQGTRLTVV.

J is TRBJ1-2 and V is TRBV30, with TRBD1 matching 7 bases. CDR1 and CDR2 (germline): GTSNPN, SVGIG (reference sequence). J gave up 8 bases and V 3 bases, and 9 bases lay outside the gene matches. CDR3 length: 13 amino acids. Written as DNA, the CDR3 is TGTGCCTGGAGCCCATCCCGACAGGGCGGCTACACCTTC. It is translated as CAWSPSRQGGYTF.

This clone has just a few counts. The chain joins TRBV5-4 to TRBJ1-2; unclear D gene. The germline V gene has CDR1 SGHNT and CDR2 YYREEE (reference sequence). The CDR3 is made up of 15 amino acids. V shed 1 base and J shed 2 bases, with 12 bases lying between them. In DNA form, the CDR3 reads TGTGCCAGCAGCTTGAGAACAGCCACAAACTATGGCTACACCTTC. Its translation is CASSLRTATNYGYTF.

The chain employs TRBV6-5 and TRBJ1-5; D is unclear. Germline loops: CDR1 MNHEY, CDR2 SVGAGI. The CDR3 is made up of 15 amino acids. V was cut by 6 bases and J by 1 base, with 13 bases left in between. The CDR3: CASRPALGSNQPQHF. CDR3 coding DNA: TGTGCCAGCAGGCCAGCTCTAGGCAGCAATCAGCCCCAGCATTTT.

In DNA, the CDR3 is TGTGCCACCTCCCCACCCGGCTACACCTTC. Translation gives CATSPPGYTF. This chain connects TRBV28 to TRBJ1-2; D remains ambiguous. V was clipped by 10 bases and J by 8 bases, with 11 bases between them. The CDR3 covers 10 residues. CDR1 and CDR2 (germline): MDHEN, SYDVKM.

This chain uses TRBV19 with TRBJ2-7, with D possibly being TRBD2 (5 bases). Germline loops: CDR1 LNHDA, CDR2 SQIVND (reference sequence). V lost 6 bases and J 2 bases, leaving 17 bases between the germline ends. The CDR3 is made up of 15 amino acids. CDR3 nucleotides: TGTGCCAGTAGCAGTATCCGACGGACTCCCTACGAGCAGTACTTC. Its protein product is CASSSIRRTPYEQYF.

V gene TRBV20-1 combines with J gene TRBJ1-1; D is unclear. The V gene's germline CDR1 is DFQATT and CDR2 SNEGSKA (reference sequence). The CDR3 spans 11 residues. The V end lost 8 bases, the J end lost 6 bases, and 13 bases lay between the germline ends. CDR3 amino acids: CSCSGYAEAFF. Here the CDR3 DNA reads TGCAGTTGTTCGGGGTACGCTGAAGCTTTCTTT.

This chain uses TRBV6-5 with TRBJ1-3; unclear D gene. The CDR3 runs to 12 residues. Germline V gene lookup returns CDR1 MNHEY and CDR2 SVGAGI. Trimming took off 6 bases at V and 3 bases at J, with 6 bases between the two ends. This CDR3 is CASRSSGNTIYF. CDR3 nucleotide sequence: TGTGCCAGCAGGTCTAGTGGAAACACCATATATTTT.

V gene TRBV15 combines with J gene TRBJ1-2; TRBD1 aligns across 8 bases. This CDR3 region has 15 residues. The germline V gene encodes CDR1 LNHNV and CDR2 YYDKDF (reference sequence). V lost 0 bases and J lost 4; bases outside the gene matches: 4. This CDR3 reads CATSREQGAVYGYTF. The CDR3 coding sequence is TGTGCCACCAGCAGAGAGCAGGGGGCTGTCTATGGCTACACCTTC.

The chain recombines TRBV28 with TRBJ1-2, with a weak D call TRBD1 (5 bases). V gave up 2 bases and J gave up 0 bases, with 10 bases separating them. CDR3 size: 15 residues. Per the germline V gene, CDR1 is MDHEN and CDR2 is SYDVKM. CDR3 nucleotide sequence: TGTGCCAGCAGTTTACAGCAGGGAGCTAACTATGGCTACACCTTC. Its protein product is CASSLQQGANYGYTF.

The rearrangement links TRBV4-3 to TRBJ2-1; D is ambiguous. The germline V gene encodes CDR1 LGHNA and CDR2 YSLEER. V was pared by 1 base and J by 7 bases, with 11 bases between. The CDR3 covers 14 residues. CDR3 DNA sequence: TGCGCCAGCAGCCAAGGAACCGACGGTAATGAGCAGTTCTTC. This translates into CASSQGTDGNEQFF.

The V and J genes are TRBV30 and TRBJ1-5; tentative D call: TRBD1 (5 bases). This CDR3 region has 14 residues. V was pared by 4 bases and J by 2 bases, with 12 bases between. Germline V lookup: CDR1 GTSNPN, CDR2 SVGIG (reference sequence). This CDR3 reads CAWNLQEGNQPQHF. CDR3 coding DNA: TGTGCCTGGAACCTACAGGAGGGCAATCAGCCCCAGCATTTT.

The J gene is TRBJ2-7, the V gene TRBV5-1; TRBD2 matches 13 bases. The CDR3 sequence is 16 residues long. V dropped 1 base and J dropped 4; count of bases not matched to a gene: 5. Germline CDR1 reads SGHRS; CDR2 reads YFSETQ. CDR3 region: CASSLTSGRANYEQYF. In DNA, the CDR3 is TGCGCCAGCAGCTTGACTAGCGGGAGGGCAAATTACGAGCAGTACTTC.

The chain has TRBV5-6 and TRBJ2-7; the match to TRBD2 covers 9 bases. V lost 0 bases, J lost 4 bases, and 5 bases stayed unmatched. Germline values: CDR1 SGHDT, CDR2 YYEEEE. CDR3 length: 15 amino acids. CDR3 residues: CASSLGLAEIYEQYF. Here the CDR3 DNA reads TGTGCCAGCAGCTTGGGACTAGCGGAGATATACGAGCAGTACTTC.

The chain has TRBV6-6 and TRBJ2-5; no firm D call. V was pared by 4 bases and J by 2 bases, with 11 bases between. Germline CDR1 MNHNY, CDR2 SVGAGI (reference sequence). This CDR3 is built from 14 residues. DNA of the CDR3: TGTGCCAGCAGTTTGGACCTACCGCAAGAGACCCAGTACTTC. Its translation: CASSLDLPQETQYF.